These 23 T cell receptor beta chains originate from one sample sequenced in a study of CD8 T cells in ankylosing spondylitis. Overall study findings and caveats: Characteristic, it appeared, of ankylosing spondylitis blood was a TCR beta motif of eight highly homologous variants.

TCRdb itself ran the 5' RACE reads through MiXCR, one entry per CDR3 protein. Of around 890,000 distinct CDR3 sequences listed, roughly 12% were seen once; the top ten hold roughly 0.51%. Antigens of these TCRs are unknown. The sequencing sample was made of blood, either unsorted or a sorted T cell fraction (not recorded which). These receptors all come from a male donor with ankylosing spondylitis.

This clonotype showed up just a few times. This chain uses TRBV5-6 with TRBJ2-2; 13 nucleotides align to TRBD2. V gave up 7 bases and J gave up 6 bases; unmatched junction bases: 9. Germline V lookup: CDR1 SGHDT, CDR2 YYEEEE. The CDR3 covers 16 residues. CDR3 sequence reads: CASGLTSGGAAGELFF. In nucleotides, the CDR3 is TGTGCCAGCGGACTAACTAGCGGGGGGGCCGCCGGGGAGCTGTTTTTT.

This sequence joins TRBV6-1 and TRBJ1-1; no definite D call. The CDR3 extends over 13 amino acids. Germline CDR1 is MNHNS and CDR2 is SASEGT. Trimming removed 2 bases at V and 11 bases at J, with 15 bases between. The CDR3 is CASSEWASSRAFF. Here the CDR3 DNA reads TGTGCCAGCAGTGAATGGGCCTCCAGTAGGGCTTTCTTT.

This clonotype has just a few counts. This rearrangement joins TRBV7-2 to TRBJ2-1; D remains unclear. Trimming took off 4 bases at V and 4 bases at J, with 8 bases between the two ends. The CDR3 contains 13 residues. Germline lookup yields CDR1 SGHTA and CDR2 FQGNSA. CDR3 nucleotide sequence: TGTGCCAGCAGCTCAGTGCGGTACAATGAGCAGTTCTTC. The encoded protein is CASSSVRYNEQFF.

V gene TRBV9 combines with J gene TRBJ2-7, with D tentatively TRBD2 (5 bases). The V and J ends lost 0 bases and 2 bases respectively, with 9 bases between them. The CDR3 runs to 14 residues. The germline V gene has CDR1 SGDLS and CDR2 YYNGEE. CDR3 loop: CASSVDRETYEQYF. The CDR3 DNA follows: TGTGCCAGCAGCGTAGACCGGGAAACCTACGAGCAGTACTTC.

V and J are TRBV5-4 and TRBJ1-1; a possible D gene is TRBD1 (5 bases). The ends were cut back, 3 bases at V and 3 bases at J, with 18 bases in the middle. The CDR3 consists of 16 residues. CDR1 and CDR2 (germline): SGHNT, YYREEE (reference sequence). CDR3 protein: CASSSGAGKVDTEAFF. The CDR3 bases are TGTGCCAGCAGCTCTGGGGCAGGGAAGGTGGACACTGAAGCTTTCTTT.

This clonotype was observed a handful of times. The CDR3 nucleotides read TGCGCCAGCAGCTTTTGGGTCAGGGGCTTGTCCGAGCAGTACTTC. It translates to CASSFWVRGLSEQYF. The rearrangement links TRBV5-1 to TRBJ2-7, with D perhaps TRBD1 (6 bases). The CDR3 has 15 residues. CDR1 and CDR2 from the germline V gene are SGHRS and YFSETQ. Trimming pared 2 bases from V and 6 bases from J, leaving 18 bases between.

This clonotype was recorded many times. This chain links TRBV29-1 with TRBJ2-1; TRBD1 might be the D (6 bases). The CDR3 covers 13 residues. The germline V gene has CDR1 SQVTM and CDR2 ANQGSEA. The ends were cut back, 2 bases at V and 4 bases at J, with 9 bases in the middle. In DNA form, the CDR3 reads TGCAGCGTTGAACCGGACAGATACAATGAGCAGTTCTTC. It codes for CSVEPDRYNEQFF.

This CDR3 reads CASSPSLAWGNEQFF. DNA for the CDR3: TGTGCCAGCAGTCCCAGCCTAGCGTGGGGGAATGAGCAGTTCTTC. The chain has TRBV28 and TRBJ2-1; maybe TRBD2 (6 bases). V lost 5 bases to trimming and J lost 7 bases, with 18 bases between them. From germline, CDR1 is MDHEN and CDR2 SYDVKM. The CDR3 spans 15 residues.

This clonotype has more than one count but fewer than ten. CDR3 protein: CSALSHSNQPQHF. As DNA, the CDR3 is TGCAGTGCTCTGAGTCATAGCAATCAGCCCCAGCATTTT. The chain has TRBV20-1 and TRBJ1-5; D is ambiguous. Germline lookup yields CDR1 DFQATT and CDR2 SNEGSKA (reference sequence). V shed 5 bases and J shed 0 bases, with 8 bases lying between them. The CDR3 runs 13 residues.

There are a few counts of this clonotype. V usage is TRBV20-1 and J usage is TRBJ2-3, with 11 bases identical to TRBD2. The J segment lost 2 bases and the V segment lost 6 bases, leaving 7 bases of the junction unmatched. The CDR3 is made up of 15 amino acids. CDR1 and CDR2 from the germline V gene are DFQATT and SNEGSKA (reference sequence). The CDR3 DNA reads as TGCAGTGCCCCGGGACTAGCGGATCTCACAGATACGCAGTATTTT. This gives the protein CSAPGLADLTDTQYF.

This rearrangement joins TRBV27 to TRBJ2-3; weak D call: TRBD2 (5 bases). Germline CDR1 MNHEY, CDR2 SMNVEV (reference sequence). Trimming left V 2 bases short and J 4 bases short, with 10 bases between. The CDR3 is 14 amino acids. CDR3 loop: CASSLQPSPDTQYF. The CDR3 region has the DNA TGTGCCAGCAGTTTACAGCCTAGCCCAGATACGCAGTATTTT.

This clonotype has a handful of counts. This CDR3 reads CANPPEYPLRQENEQFF. The DNA of the CDR3 is TGTGCCAACCCGCCGGAGTACCCCCTAAGACAAGAGAATGAGCAGTTCTTC. The chain is built from TRBV7-3 and TRBJ2-1; no reliable D call. The CDR3 covers 17 residues. In germline, CDR1 is SGHTA, CDR2 FQGTGA. Trimming shortened V by 10 bases and J by 7 bases, and 29 bases separated the two germline ends.

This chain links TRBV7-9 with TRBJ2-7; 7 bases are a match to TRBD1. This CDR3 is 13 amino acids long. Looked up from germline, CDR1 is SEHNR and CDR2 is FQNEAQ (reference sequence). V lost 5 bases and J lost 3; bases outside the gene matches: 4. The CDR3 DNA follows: TGTGCCAGCAGCACGGGACAGTTCTACGAGCAGTACTTC. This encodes CASSTGQFYEQYF.

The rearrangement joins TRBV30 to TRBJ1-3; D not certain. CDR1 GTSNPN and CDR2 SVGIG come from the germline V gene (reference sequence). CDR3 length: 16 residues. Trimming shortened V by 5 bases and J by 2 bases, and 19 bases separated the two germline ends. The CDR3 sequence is CAWARSGVWAGNTIYF. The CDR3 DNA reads TGTGCCTGGGCGCGCTCCGGGGTTTGGGCTGGAAACACCATATATTTT.

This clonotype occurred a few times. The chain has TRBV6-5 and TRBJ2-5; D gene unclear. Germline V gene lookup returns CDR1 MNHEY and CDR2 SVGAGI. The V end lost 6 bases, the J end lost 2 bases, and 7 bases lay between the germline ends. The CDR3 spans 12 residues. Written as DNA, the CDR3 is TGTGCCAGCAGGTCACAACAAGAGACCCAGTACTTC. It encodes CASRSQQETQYF.

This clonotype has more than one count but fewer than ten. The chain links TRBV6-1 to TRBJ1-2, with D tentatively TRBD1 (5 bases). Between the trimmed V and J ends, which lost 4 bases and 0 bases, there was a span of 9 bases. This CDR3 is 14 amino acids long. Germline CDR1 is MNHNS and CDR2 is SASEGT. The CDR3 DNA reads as TGTGCCAGCAGTGGCGGGACCGCTAACTATGGCTACACCTTC. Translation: CASSGGTANYGYTF.

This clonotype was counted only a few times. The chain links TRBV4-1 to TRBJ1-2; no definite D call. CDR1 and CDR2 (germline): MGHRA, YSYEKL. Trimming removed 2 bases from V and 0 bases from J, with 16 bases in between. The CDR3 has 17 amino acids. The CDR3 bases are TGCGCCAGCAGCCAAATTGGGAGAGAGCGGACTAACTATGGCTACACCTTC. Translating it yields CASSQIGRERTNYGYTF.

CDR3 bases: TGTGCCAGCATCAGGCCGTCTAACTATGGCTACACCTTC. This translates into CASIRPSNYGYTF. The chain joins TRBV2 to TRBJ1-2; unclear D gene. The V end was cut by 7 bases, the J end by 0 bases, with 9 bases between. The germline V gene encodes CDR1 SNHLY and CDR2 FYNNEI. This CDR3 region has 13 residues. Supplemented by reference TRBV2 and TRBJ1-2, the full variable domain reads EPEVTQTPSHQVTQMGQEVILRCVPISNHLYFYWYRQILGQKVEFLVSFYNNEISEKSEIFDDQFSVERPDGSNFTLKIRSTKLEDSAMYFCASIRPSNYGYTFGSGTRLTVV.

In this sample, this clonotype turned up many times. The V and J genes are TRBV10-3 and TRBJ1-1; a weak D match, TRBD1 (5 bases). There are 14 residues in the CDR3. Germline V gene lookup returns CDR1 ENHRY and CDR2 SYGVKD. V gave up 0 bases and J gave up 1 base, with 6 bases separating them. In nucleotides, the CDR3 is TGTGCCATCAGTGAGTCTCAGGGGAACACTGAAGCTTTCTTT. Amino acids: CAISESQGNTEAFF.

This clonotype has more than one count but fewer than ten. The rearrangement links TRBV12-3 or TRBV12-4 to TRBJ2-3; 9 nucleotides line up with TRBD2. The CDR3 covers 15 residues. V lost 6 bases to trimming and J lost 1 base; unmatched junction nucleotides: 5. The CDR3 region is CASRWTSDGTDTQYF. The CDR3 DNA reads TGTGCCAGCAGATGGACTAGCGACGGCACAGATACGCAGTATTTT.

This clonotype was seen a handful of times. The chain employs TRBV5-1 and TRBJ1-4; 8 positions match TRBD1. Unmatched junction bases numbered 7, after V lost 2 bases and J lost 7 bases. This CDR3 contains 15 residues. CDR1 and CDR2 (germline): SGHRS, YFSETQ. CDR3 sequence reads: CASSFSTGESEKLFF. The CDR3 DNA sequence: TGCGCCAGCAGCTTCTCGACAGGGGAAAGTGAAAAACTGTTTTTT.

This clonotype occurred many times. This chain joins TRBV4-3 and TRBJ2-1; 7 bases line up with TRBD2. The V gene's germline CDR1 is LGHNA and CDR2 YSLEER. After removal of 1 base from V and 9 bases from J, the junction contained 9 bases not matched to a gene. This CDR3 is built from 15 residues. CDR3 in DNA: TGCGCCAGCAGCCAAGTAGCGGGCCTGACTGGTGAGCAGTTCTTC. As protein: CASSQVAGLTGEQFF.

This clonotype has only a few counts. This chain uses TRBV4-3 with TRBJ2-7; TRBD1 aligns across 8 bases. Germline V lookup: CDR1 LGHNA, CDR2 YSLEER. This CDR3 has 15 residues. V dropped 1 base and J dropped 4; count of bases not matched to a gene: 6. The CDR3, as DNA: TGCGCCAGCAGCCAAGCGAGGGACAGGCGTTACGAGCAGTACTTC. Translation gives CASSQARDRRYEQYF.